A selection of T cell receptor beta chains follows, all from one sample in a study of CD8+CD57+ T cells in acquired aplastic anemia. Each CDR3 protein gets one entry after TCRdb re-called the reads with MiXCR. The data contain about 130,000 distinct CDR3 sequences, around 41% of them singletons. The sample taken for sequencing was sorted CD4+, CD8+, or CD8+CD57+ T cells (not recorded which) from PBMCs. These receptors all stem from a human donor in good health, serving as a control. The CDR3 runs from the conserved cysteine through the conserved F or W. D genes are given only for firm matches. The size entry is marked missing in some rows and otherwise reads once, few, many or a size class.

>TRBJ2-3|TRBV24-1|.|.
TGTGCCACCAGTCAAGGTGCAGCGAGCACAGATACGCAGTATTTT
CATSQGAASTDTQYF
>TRBJ1-6|TRBV30|many|TRBD1
TGTGCCTGGAGCCTCAGGGGGCTGGGGAATTCACCCCTCCACTTT
CAWSLRGLGNSPLHF
>TRBJ2-2|TRBV7-8|many|.
TGTGCCAGCAGGCCGCCCTTCTCGGCTAACACCGGGGAGCTGTTTTTT
CASRPPFSANTGELFF
>TRBJ1-6|TRBV10-3|.|.
TGTGCCATCAGTGTTGGGCCATATAATTCACCCCTCCACTTT
CAISVGPYNSPLHF
>TRBJ2-2|TRBV9|.|TRBD2
TGTGCCAGCAGCGTTATTTCTGGGCTAGCGGGGGCCGGGGAGCTGTTTTTT
CASSVISGLAGAGELFF
>TRBJ1-2|TRBV10-3|.|TRBD1
TGTGCCATTACCCGGGACAGGGGTTCTAACTATGGCTACACCTTC
CAITRDRGSNYGYTF
>TRBJ2-5|TRBV29-1|.|.
TGCAGCGGGGGGGGACAGTTGGAGACCCAGTACTTC
CSGGGQLETQYF
>TRBJ2-7|TRBV24-1|.|TRBD2
TGTGCCACCAGTGATGGTCTAGCGGGAGGATACGAGCAGTACTTC
CATSDGLAGGYEQYF
>TRBJ1-1|TRBV29-1|.|.
TGCAGCGTGATACGGGCCGCCACTGAAGCTTTCTTT
CSVIRAATEAFF
>TRBJ2-1|TRBV4-2|many|.
TGTGCCAGCAGCCAAGCACAAATGGATGAGCAGTTCTTC
CASSQAQMDEQFF
>TRBJ2-3|TRBV20-1|few|TRBD2
TGCAGTGCTGTTTCTAGCGGGAGGATGGATACGCAGTATTTT
CSAVSSGRMDTQYF
>TRBJ2-1|TRBV19|.|.
TGTGCCAGTAGCATGCGAGGGTACGAGCAGTTCTTC
CASSMRGYEQFF
>TRBJ1-1|TRBV19|.|.
TGTGCCAGTGGGGGACATATGAACACTGAAGCTTTCTTT
CASGGHMNTEAFF
>TRBJ2-3|TRBV7-2|.|.
TGTGCCAGCAGCTACAGCACAGATACGCAGTATTTT
CASSYSTDTQYF
>TRBJ1-3|TRBV6-1|many|.
TGTGCCAGCAGTCGGTATTCGGGGAGCTCTGGAAACACCATATATTTT
CASSRYSGSSGNTIYF
>TRBJ2-5|TRBV5-4|many|.
TGTGCCAGCAGCCGTTCGCGGACCCAAGAGACCCAGTACTTC
CASSRSRTQETQYF
>TRBJ1-3|TRBV20-1|once|.
TGCAGTGCTAGATCCTCTCGGGGGGAAGGAAACACCATATATTTT
CSARSSRGEGNTIYF
>TRBJ2-1|TRBV24-1|.|TRBD2
TGTGCCACCAGTGATGGAGCGGGGGGTTCCTACAATGAGCAGTTCTTC
CATSDGAGGSYNEQFF
>TRBJ2-2|TRBV19|many|TRBD2
TGTGCCAGTAGTACCGGGACTAGACTCACCGGGGAGCTGTTTTTT
CASSTGTRLTGELFF
>TRBJ1-2|TRBV29-1|many|.
TGCAGCGTCGGACAGAGGGAGGATGGCTACACCTTC
CSVGQREDGYTF
>TRBJ2-1|TRBV29-1|.|TRBD2
TGCAGCGTCATAGCGGGAGTCACGGGCTCCTACAGTGAGCAGTTCTTC
CSVIAGVTGSYSEQFF
>TRBJ2-5|TRBV9|many|.
TGTGCCAGCAGCGTAGCCCCCGGGCGGGAGACCCAGTACTTC
CASSVAPGRETQYF